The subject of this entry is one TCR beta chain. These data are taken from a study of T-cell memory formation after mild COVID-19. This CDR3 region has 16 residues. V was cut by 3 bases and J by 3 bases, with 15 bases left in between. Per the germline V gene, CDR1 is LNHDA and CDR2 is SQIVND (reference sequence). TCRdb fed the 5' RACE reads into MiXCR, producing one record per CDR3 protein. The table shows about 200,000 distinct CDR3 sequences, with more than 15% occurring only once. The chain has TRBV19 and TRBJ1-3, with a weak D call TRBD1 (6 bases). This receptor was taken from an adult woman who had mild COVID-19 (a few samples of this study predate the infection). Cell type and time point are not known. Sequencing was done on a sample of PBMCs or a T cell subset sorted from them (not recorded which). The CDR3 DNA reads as TGTGCCAGTAGTATTCCGACAGGCAACCTTGGAAACACCATATATTTT. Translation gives CASSIPTGNLGNTIYF.